Each of the 18 T cell receptor beta chains below was sequenced from the same sample in a study of Ad26.COV2.S vaccination and SARS-CoV-2 variants. Profiling relied on immunoSEQ multiplex PCR, and the TCRdb table lists in-frame clones only, not all of them. The repertoire holds around 320,000 clones, around 90% seen once, with roughly 3.1% in the top ten. Stated treatment: roughly 19 received Ad26.COV2.S at low or high dose, single or two shots; about 5 received placebo; per-sample allocation not given. Samples analyzed were those drawn on day 63 after the first vaccine or placebo injection. The sample consisted of peripheral blood, taken in a trial of Ad26.COV2.S vaccine versus placebo. The receptors here all came from a person aged 18-60 years who received the Ad26.COV2.S COVID-19 vaccine or a placebo.

V usage is TRBV24-1 and J usage is TRBJ2-3, with D perhaps TRBD1 or TRBD2 (5 bases each). Germline values: CDR1 KGHDR, CDR2 SFDVKD. The CDR3 loop spans 14 amino acids. V was pared by 6 bases and J by 1 base, with 10 bases between. CDR3 sequence reads: CATSPRGGTDTQYF. CDR3 nucleotide sequence: TGTGCCACCAGTCCGAGAGGGGGCACAGATACGCAGTATTTT.

The count of this clone is one. The gene calls are TRBV27 and TRBJ1-2; 8 positions match TRBD1. Per the germline V gene, CDR1 is MNHEY and CDR2 is SMNVEV (reference sequence). The CDR3 sequence is 16 residues long. J lost 7 bases, V lost 0 bases, and 10 bases had no gene match. The CDR3: CASSLSRLGTGVGYTF. CDR3 coding DNA: TGTGCCAGCAGTTTATCGCGTTTAGGGACAGGAGTTGGCTACACCTTC.

Of note for this clone: Other DNA sequences of this sample code for an identical CDR3. The chain recombines TRBV7-9 with TRBJ1-1, with D unclear. This CDR3 is 12 amino acids long. The germline V and J ends were trimmed by 6 bases and 0 bases, with 5 bases remaining between them. Per the germline V gene, CDR1 is SEHNR and CDR2 is FQNEAQ (reference sequence). DNA for the CDR3: TGTGCCAGCAGGGTGATGAACACTGAAGCTTTCTTT. This codes for CASRVMNTEAFF.

This chain uses TRBV6-5 with TRBJ1-5, with a weak D call TRBD1 (5 bases). Germline V gene data show CDR1 as MNHEY and CDR2 as SVGAGI. The CDR3 is 15 amino acids. Trimming left V 5 bases short and J 6 bases short, with 17 bases between. CDR3 in amino acids: CASSLYGAGSQPQHF. CDR3 in DNA: TGTGCCAGCAGTCTTTATGGGGCAGGGAGTCAGCCCCAGCATTTT.

As concerns this clone: The sample has other DNA sequences that encode this CDR3 too. The J gene is TRBJ2-7, the V gene TRBV5-4, with a tentative D call TRBD1 (6 bases). The ends were cut back, 0 bases at V and 2 bases at J, with 9 bases in the middle. Germline values: CDR1 SGHNT, CDR2 YYREEE (reference sequence). CDR3 length: 14 residues. CDR3 loop: CASSLGDRTYEQYF. The CDR3 bases are TGTGCCAGCAGCTTGGGTGACAGGACCTACGAGCAGTACTTC.

The chain is built from TRBV7-2 and TRBJ2-7; TRBD2 aligns across 7 bases. CDR1 is SGHTA, CDR2 FQGNSA, per germline. The trim removed 5 bases at V and 0 bases at J, leaving 7 bases unmatched. There are 15 residues in the CDR3. CDR3 amino acids: CASSPGGSGSYEQYF. DNA for the CDR3: TGTGCCAGCAGCCCGGGGGGTAGCGGCTCCTACGAGCAGTACTTC.

The chain is built from TRBV6-5 and TRBJ2-7; D is unclear. The V gene lost 8 bases and the J gene lost 4 bases, with 15 bases spanning the gap. Germline loops: CDR1 MNHEY, CDR2 SVGAGI. The CDR3 is 13 residues long. The CDR3 region is CASSGPIIYEQYF. DNA of the CDR3: TGTGCCAGCTCCGGGCCCATCATATACGAGCAGTACTTC.

CDR3 sequence (DNA): TGTGCCAGCAGTGAAGCGGGGGGACCGGAAGGCTACACCTTC. This encodes CASSEAGGPEGYTF. This chain connects TRBV6-1 to TRBJ1-2; the D gene is possibly TRBD1 (5 bases). The CDR3 extends over 14 amino acids. V shed 0 bases and J shed 8 bases, with 13 bases lying between them. Germline CDR1 is MNHNS and CDR2 is SASEGT.

This clone has a handful of counts. The J gene is TRBJ2-7, the V gene TRBV4-1; tentative D call: TRBD1 (6 bases). CDR3 length: 16 residues. V was shortened by 4 bases and J by 0 bases, with 16 bases between the two germline ends. Germline V lookup: CDR1 MGHRA, CDR2 YSYEKL. The CDR3 bases are TGCGCCAGCAGCCGAGGTGCAGGGACAAGCTCCTACGAGCAGTACTTC. Amino acid sequence: CASSRGAGTSSYEQYF.

V is TRBV13 and J is TRBJ2-1; D is possibly TRBD2 (6 bases). In germline, CDR1 is PRHDT, CDR2 FYEKMQ (reference sequence). V was clipped by 5 bases and J by 1 base, with 9 bases between them. The CDR3 loop spans 14 amino acids. CDR3 amino acids: CASSRRGSYNEQFF. The DNA for the CDR3 is TGTGCCAGCAGCCGGAGGGGATCCTACAATGAGCAGTTCTTC.

In DNA form, the CDR3 reads TGTGCCAGCAGCTTTGGGGGCTCTGGAAACACCATATATTTT. This sequence encodes CASSFGGSGNTIYF. The chain links TRBV7-2 to TRBJ1-3, with D maybe TRBD1 (5 bases). Between the trimmed V and J ends, which lost 3 bases and 0 bases, there was a span of 6 bases. This CDR3 has 14 amino acids. Germline V CDR1 and CDR2: SGHTA, FQGNSA.

The chain has TRBV19 and TRBJ2-1; 7 bases match TRBD2. The CDR3 totals 16 residues. After removal of 4 bases from V and 6 bases from J, the junction contained 12 bases not matched to a gene. Germline V gene data show CDR1 as LNHDA and CDR2 as SQIVND (reference sequence). The CDR3, as DNA: TGTGCCAGTAGTAGCCCGGGGAGGGGCCGGGTCAATGAGCAGTTCTTC. Translated: CASSSPGRGRVNEQFF.

CDR3 amino acids: CASSFLSGSTDTQYF. The DNA of the CDR3 is TGTGCCAGCAGTTTCCTTAGCGGTAGCACAGATACGCAGTATTTT. The chain carries TRBV27 and TRBJ2-3; tentatively, D is TRBD2 (6 bases). Per the germline V gene, CDR1 is MNHEY and CDR2 is SMNVEV (reference sequence). The V end was cut by 3 bases, the J end by 0 bases, with 10 bases between. The CDR3 is 15 residues long.

The rearrangement joins TRBV3-1 (or the pseudogene TRBV3-2) to TRBJ2-2; D is uncertain. The CDR3 covers 14 residues. V lost 1 base to trimming and J lost 0 bases, with 3 bases between them. Germline loops: CDR1 LGHDT, CDR2 YNNKEL (reference sequence). The CDR3 sequence: CASSQGPNTGELFF. CDR3 sequence (DNA): TGTGCCAGCAGCCAAGGTCCGAACACCGGGGAGCTGTTTTTT.

V and J are TRBV7-9 and TRBJ2-2; D is ambiguous. This CDR3 spans 14 amino acids. V lost 2 bases and J lost 5, with 9 bases in between. Germline lookup yields CDR1 SEHNR and CDR2 FQNEAQ (reference sequence). Here the CDR3 reads CASSLWARTGELFF. The CDR3 bases are TGTGCCAGCAGCTTATGGGCTAGGACCGGGGAGCTGTTTTTT.

The chain joins TRBV19 to TRBJ2-7; D is ambiguous. Germline CDR1 and CDR2: LNHDA and SQIVND (reference sequence). This CDR3 has 13 residues. V shed 3 bases and J shed 4 bases, with 10 bases lying between them. CDR3 sequence (DNA): TGTGCCAGTAGTATGGTGTCAGCTTACGAGCAGTACTTC. Its protein is CASSMVSAYEQYF.

The V gene is TRBV19, the J gene TRBJ2-5; maybe TRBD2 (5 bases). Germline CDR1 reads LNHDA; CDR2 reads SQIVND (reference sequence). The V gene lost 5 bases and the J gene lost 1 base, with 14 bases spanning the gap. CDR3 length: 15 residues. CDR3 bases: TGTGCCAGTAGTCTCGCCCGAGGGCCCCAAGAGACCCAGTACTTC. This gives the protein CASSLARGPQETQYF.

The rearrangement links TRBV29-1 to TRBJ1-4; D unresolved. The CDR3 has 13 residues. From germline, CDR1 is SQVTM and CDR2 ANQGSEA. The CDR3 here is CSGAVTQGEKLFF. The CDR3 coding sequence is TGCAGTGGTGCCGTAACTCAAGGCGAAAAACTGTTTTTT.